The entry that follows covers one T cell receptor (beta chain) sequence. MiXCR was run by TCRdb on the multiplex PCR reads, yielding one entry per CDR3 protein. The data hold 30,000 to 40,000 distinct CDR3 sequences, with approximately 37% observed a single time. CDR3 length: 13 amino acids. Germline V gene data show CDR1 as MNHNS and CDR2 as SASEGT. V lost 9 bases and J lost 7; bases outside the gene matches: 8. The source of the sample is a study of breast tumors, draining lymph nodes, adjacent tissues. V and J are TRBV6-1 and TRBJ2-2; TRBD1 agrees at 7 bases. The TCR comes from a female donor with breast cancer. Some clones in this sample may be carry-over from other donors' samples. The sequenced sample was breast tumor tissue. The CDR3 nucleotides read TGTGCCAGAAGTTGGCAGGGGGACGGGGAGCTGTTTTTT. Translating gives CARSWQGDGELFF.